This TCR beta chain appears in the sequencing data of a study of T cell responses to AZD1222 COVID-19 vaccine. Note on this clone: Antigen: not known.

This CDR3 has 12 residues. Trimming removed 3 bases at V and 1 base at J, with 3 bases between. In germline, CDR1 is LNHNV, CDR2 YYDKDF (reference sequence). Repertoires were generated with immunoSEQ multiplex PCR, while TCRdb's copy carries only in-frame clones and drops some. Counted here are over 95,000 clones, approximately 93% occurring once; the ten biggest clones make up approximately 4.5%. Study-wide points: Donors were chiefly white British, with a greater number of females, and clonal diversity was perhaps underestimated.

The sequences come from peripheral blood, collected on day 0 of AZD1222 vaccination. The clonotype comes from an adult in good health. The chain links TRBV15 to TRBJ1-1, with D uncertain. CDR3 DNA sequence: TGTGCCACCAGCAGGGGGAACACTGAAGCTTTCTTT. It codes for CATSRGNTEAFF.